The entry below gives a single T cell receptor beta chain sequence along with its context. As yet, its antigen is unknown. Germline trimming cut 5 bases from V and 6 bases from J; bases unmatched to any gene: 13. The length of the CDR3 is 15 residues. Germline CDR1 reads SGHTA; CDR2 reads FQGNSA. This entry is derived from a study of radiotherapy plus CTLA-4 blockade in lung cancer. Patients in the study, people with chemo-refractory metastatic non-small-cell lung cancer, received focal radiation plus ipilimumab CTLA-4 blockade. Measured with immunoSEQ multiplex PCR; TCRdb has only the in-frame clones, and not every one. The sample includes approximately 52,000 clones, 77% of them seen just once. Overall study findings and caveats: The best prediction of response reportedly came from early blood T cell clone dynamics, with interferon-beta. Some TCR clones had been derived from tumors. These clones expanded in peripheral blood after radiotherapy plus ipilimumab.

V and J are TRBV7-2 and TRBJ2-7, with 7 bases identical to TRBD1. The sequence derives from a human donor with non-small cell lung cancer whose response to radiotherapy plus ipilimumab could not be evaluated. The input for sequencing was peripheral blood, taken from a patient treated with radiotherapy plus ipilimumab. The CDR3 here is CASSRTGTEFGEQYF. In DNA form, the CDR3 reads TGTGCCAGCAGCAGGACCGGGACAGAGTTTGGCGAGCAGTACTTC.